This T cell receptor (beta chain) was profiled in a study of response to subunit inactivated influenza vaccine (dated 2018 in TCRdb). Broadly, across the study: Deep quantitative profiling of the T cell receptor repertoire was used in the study to follow responses to a trivalent subunit inactivated influenza vaccine. Here is what the overall study found, with its caveats: According to the authors, only a limited number of new T cells may be recruited by each seasonal influenza vaccination.

After removal of 3 bases from V and 2 bases from J, the junction retains 3 bases not matched to a gene. The CDR3, cysteine through phenylalanine, is 14 amino acids long. CDR3 DNA only is kept here, 42 bases in frame from base 1. Library preparation employed RT-PCR. TCRdb records Illumina HiSeq 2500 as the sequencer. TCRdb applied fastp at Q25 and MiXCR to the public reads, then kept only in-frame beta chains. Rows are combined by CDR3 protein, so each entry shows the most common genes and DNA. Present in this sample are 750,000 to 850,000 distinct CDR3 sequences, around 20% of which were seen just once. Clones ranked in the top ten supply approximately 10% of the sample. This clonotype appeared many times. Which antigen it targets is not known. Within one base of it there is no much larger clone, and no base qualities were kept.

The source was PBMCs from blood, collected roughly 5 days after vaccination. The sequence links TRBV12-3 or TRBV12-4 to TRBJ2-5, with 7 middle bases fitting TRBD2. The receptor was isolated from a man in his forties or fifties who received an inactivated influenza vaccine. Donor details come from another sample of the same person, matched by shared clones. The sequenced DNA: TGTGCCAGCAGTTTCTCTAGCGGACAAGAGACCCAGTACTTC. Protein translation: CASSFSSGQETQYF.